The clone carrying this T cell receptor (beta chain) has a count of ten or more. These data belong to a study of blood T cells in healthy people across ages. Together with a sample-barcoded 5' primer, a J-beta primer mix was included in a second PCR lasting about 7 to 12 cycles. TCRdb re-analysed the 5' RACE reads in MiXCR, keeping a single row per CDR3 protein. The sample has more than 900,000 distinct CDR3 sequences, almost 25% seen once. CDR3 length: 13 amino acids. Losses at the gene ends were 5 bases for V and 4 bases for J; bases not matched to a gene: 2. Per germline, CDR1 SGHVS and CDR2 FNYEAQ. The same sample was also studied in work on T cells of mothers and their children.

The sequence derives from a girl aged 2 to 10 in good health. The genes are TRBV7-6 and TRBJ2-3; the match to TRBD2 covers 8 bases. Sequencing was performed on blood. CDR3 DNA: TGTGCCAGCAGCCCTAGCGGGCCAGATACGCAGTATTTT. Protein product: CASSPSGPDTQYF.